This TCR beta chain was recorded in a study of cytomegalovirus exposure and HLA in healthy donors. As regards this clone: Its target is unknown.

Assay: immunoSEQ multiplex PCR; the TCRdb copy retains only in-frame clones and omits some. This sample has about 190,000 clones, with 86% found just once. Separate from the approximately 670-subject first cohort was the approximately 120-subject validation cohort, to which the donors belonged. Study conclusions and caveats: Reported results showed that the classifier diagnosed cytomegalovirus status with high specificity and sensitivity.

Sequenced: PBMCs. This clonotype was obtained from a woman between 18 and 29 years old in good health and CMV-seronegative.

CDR3 in DNA: TGTGCCAGCAGCTTAGGCCCCGACAGGGGGCGGAACTATGGCTACACCTTC. Encoded protein: CASSLGPDRGRNYGYTF. The V call is TRBV13, the J call TRBJ1-2, with 10 bases identical to TRBD1. The CDR3 spans 17 residues. In germline, CDR1 is PRHDT, CDR2 FYEKMQ (reference sequence). V was clipped by 0 bases and J by 2 bases; unmatched bases: 6.